The rows below give T cell receptor beta chains drawn from one sample of a study of OX40 agonist ivuxolimab in advanced cancers. Data came from immunoSEQ multiplex PCR; TCRdb stores just in-frame clones and leaves some out. The sample holds tens of thousands of clones, approximately 80% seen once. Specimen: CD4+ or CD8+ T cells sorted from blood, collected in a trial of the OX40 agonist ivuxolimab. These receptors were obtained from an adult with an advanced solid tumor such as melanoma, head and neck, liver or kidney cancer. The CDR3 runs from the conserved cysteine through the conserved F or W. D genes are given only for firm matches. Size tells how often a clone was seen (once, few, many) or the class of an expanded clone, and some rows leave it out.

TRBD1	TRBV30	few	TRBJ2-7	CAWSFNLGQGAYEQYF	TGTGCCTGGAGTTTCAACCTGGGACAGGGGGCCTACGAGCAGTACTTC
-	TRBV19	-	TRBJ2-2	CASSKVREENTGELFF	TGTGCCAGTAGTAAGGTGAGAGAGGAAAACACCGGGGAGCTGTTTTTT
-	TRBV18	few	TRBJ2-1	CASSPLGRNEQFF	TGTGCCAGCTCACCCCTAGGCAGAAATGAGCAGTTCTTC
TRBD2	TRBV19	-	TRBJ2-1	CASRTSGRYNEQFF	TGTGCCAGTAGGACTAGCGGGAGGTACAATGAGCAGTTCTTC
TRBD1	TRBV10-1	-	TRBJ2-3	CASSSGQGYEAQYF	TGCGCCAGCAGTTCGGGACAGGGATATGAGGCGCAGTATTTT
TRBD2	TRBV30	once	TRBJ2-1	CAWSIIPGLAGISSYNEQFF	TGTGCCTGGAGTATTATCCCGGGACTAGCGGGTATAAGCTCCTACAATGAGCAGTTCTTC
-	TRBV7-2	few	TRBJ1-6	CASSLLGHDNSPLHF	TGTGCCAGCAGCTTATTGGGACACGATAATTCACCCCTCCACTTT
-	TRBV5-1	-	TRBJ2-3	CASSLGGSTDTQYF	TGCGCCAGCAGCTTGGGAGGGTCCACAGATACGCAGTATTTT
TRBD2	TRBV5-6	-	TRBJ2-7	CASSWGTSDYEQYF	TGTGCCAGCAGCTGGGGGACTAGCGATTACGAGCAGTACTTC
TRBD1	TRBV30	-	TRBJ2-7	CAWSAGTVYEQYF	TGTGCCTGGAGTGCCGGGACAGTCTACGAGCAGTACTTC
TRBD2	TRBV19	-	TRBJ2-7	CASSINGGAFHEQYF	TGTGCCAGTAGTATAAACGGGGGGGCTTTTCACGAGCAGTACTTC
-	TRBV6-6	-	TRBJ1-2	CASSRQRNYGYTF	TGTGCCAGCAGCCGACAGCGTAACTATGGCTACACCTTC
TRBD2	TRBV2	-	TRBJ2-3	CATSYSGGTDTQYF	TGTGCCACATCGTACAGCGGGGGCACAGATACGCAGTATTTT
TRBD2	TRBV10-1	-	TRBJ2-1	CASSGLAGLNEQFF	TGCGCCAGCTCGGGACTAGCGGGCCTCAATGAGCAGTTCTTC
TRBD2	TRBV30	-	TRBJ2-3	CATPGASGRTDTQYF	TGTGCCACCCCGGGTGCTAGCGGACGCACAGATACGCAGTATTTT
-	TRBV7-2	-	TRBJ2-1	CASSLGRRRNYNEQFF	TGTGCCAGCAGCTTAGGAAGGAGACGAAACTACAATGAGCAGTTCTTC
TRBD1	TRBV14	-	TRBJ2-1	CASSQEPGQGDNEQFF	TGTGCCAGCAGCCAAGAGCCAGGACAGGGTGATAATGAGCAGTTCTTC
-	TRBV30	-	TRBJ1-1	CAWSVSFGTEAFF	TGTGCCTGGAGTGTATCGTTTGGCACTGAAGCTTTCTTT
-	TRBV11-1	few	TRBJ1-1	CASSLQGIGSTFF	TGTGCCAGCAGCTTGCAGGGTATAGGATCGACTTTCTTT
-	TRBV14	few	TRBJ1-2	CASSQDLGLLHGYTF	TGTGCCAGCAGCCAAGATCTGGGGTTACTACACGGCTACACCTTC
TRBD2	TRBV9	few	TRBJ2-1	CASSGSSGRADEQFF	TGTGCCAGCAGCGGTTCTAGCGGGAGGGCGGATGAGCAGTTCTTC
-	TRBV21-1	-	TRBJ2-1	CASSRWGQGVNEQFF	TGTGCCAGCAGCCGTTGGGGACAGGGGGTAAATGAGCAGTTCTTC
-	TRBV7-9	few	TRBJ2-3	CASRGATDTQYF	TGTGCCAGCAGGGGGGCAACAGATACGCAGTATTTT
TRBD2	TRBV30	-	TRBJ2-7	CACSLAASYEQYF	TGTGCCTGCTCACTAGCGGCATCCTACGAGCAGTACTTC
TRBD1	TRBV5-4	-	TRBJ1-4	CASSAGQGATNEKLFF	TGTGCCAGCAGCGCCGGACAGGGAGCAACTAATGAAAAACTGTTTTTT
-	TRBV6-4	-	TRBJ2-3	CASSDQLSDTQYF	TGTGCCAGCAGTGACCAGTTGTCAGATACGCAGTATTTT
-	TRBV6-9	-	TRBJ2-5	CASSYGGLRETQYF	TGTGCCAGCAGTTACGGGGGGCTGCGGGAGACCCAGTACTTC
TRBD2	TRBV13	-	TRBJ2-5	CASSLISGRAPETQYF	TGTGCCAGCAGCCTGATTAGCGGGAGGGCCCCCGAGACCCAGTACTTC
TRBD2	TRBV11-3	-	TRBJ2-3	CASSPNSGMSDTQYF	TGTGCCAGCAGCCCAAATAGCGGGATGTCAGATACGCAGTATTTT
-	TRBV30	-	TRBJ2-1	CAWRPGYYNEQFF	TGTGCCTGGAGACCTGGCTACTACAATGAGCAGTTCTTC
-	TRBV29-1	-	TRBJ1-3	CSVDPIGGGDGNTIYF	TGCAGCGTTGACCCAATAGGCGGAGGGGATGGAAACACCATATATTTT
TRBD2	TRBV14	-	TRBJ2-1	CASSQQLAAYNEQFF	TGTGCCAGCAGCCAGCAACTAGCGGCCTACAATGAGCAGTTCTTC
-	TRBV2	-	TRBJ1-1	CASSGWADTEAFF	TGTGCCAGCAGCGGGTGGGCGGACACTGAAGCTTTCTTT
-	TRBV25-1	-	TRBJ2-7	CASSESQTAYEQYF	TGTGCCAGCAGTGAATCGCAGACAGCGTACGAGCAGTACTTC
-	TRBV7-9	few	TRBJ2-6	CASSLPDSSGANVLTF	TGTGCCAGCAGCTTACCTGACAGCTCTGGGGCCAACGTCCTGACTTTC
TRBD2	TRBV9	-	TRBJ2-5	CASSDVAGGETQYF	TGTGCCAGCAGCGACGTAGCGGGCGGGGAGACCCAGTACTTC
-	TRBV7-2	-	TRBJ1-2	CASSLGPGEGKGSGYTF	TGTGCCAGCAGCTTAGGACCCGGGGAGGGGAAGGGGAGTGGCTACACCTTC
TRBD1	TRBV11-2	medium-sized	TRBJ1-2	CASSLVQQGEPNYGYTF	TGTGCCAGCAGCTTAGTGCAACAGGGGGAACCTAACTATGGCTACACCTTC
-	TRBV10-1	-	TRBJ2-1	CASSKGPINEQFF	TGCGCCAGCAGTAAGGGACCGATCAATGAGCAGTTCTTC
TRBD2	TRBV9	-	TRBJ2-7	CASSVGLAGIAPYEQYF	TGTGCCAGCAGCGTAGGGCTAGCGGGGATTGCCCCCTACGAGCAGTACTTC
-	TRBV2	-	TRBJ1-6	CASSDRGYAPLHF	TGTGCCAGCAGTGACCGGGGTTATGCACCCCTCCACTTT
TRBD1	TRBV27	-	TRBJ1-2	CASRVAGGDGYTF	TGTGCCAGCAGAGTGGCAGGGGGAGATGGCTACACCTTC
-	TRBV30	-	TRBJ1-2	CAWRRRGLSNYGYTF	TGTGCCTGGAGGAGGCGGGGACTCTCTAACTATGGCTACACCTTC
-	TRBV6-1	-	TRBJ2-4	CASSEYTEGAKNIQYF	TGTGCCAGCAGTGAATATACCGAGGGGGCCAAAAACATTCAGTACTTC
TRBD2	TRBV7-2	once	TRBJ2-1	CASSPRLAGTSYNEQFF	TGTGCCAGCAGCCCGCGACTAGCGGGGACCTCCTACAATGAGCAGTTCTTC
TRBD1	TRBV2	-	TRBJ1-3	CASRQTGQGTIYF	TGTGCCAGCCGCCAGACCGGACAGGGCACCATATATTTT
-	TRBV5-6	-	TRBJ1-3	CASSLKHRSGNTIYF	TGTGCCAGCAGCTTGAAACACCGCTCTGGAAACACCATATATTTT
TRBD1	TRBV6-1	-	TRBJ1-2	CASSGTGEYGYTF	TGTGCCAGCAGTGGGACAGGGGAGTATGGTTACACCTTC
TRBD1	TRBV4-1	once	TRBJ1-4	CASSQPDRDNEKLFF	TGCGCCAGCAGCCAACCTGACAGGGATAATGAAAAACTGTTTTTT
-	TRBV9	-	TRBJ1-3	CASSSRSGNTIYF	TGTGCCAGCAGCTCCCGCTCTGGAAACACCATATATTTT
-	TRBV10-2	-	TRBJ1-2	CASSDRGNYGYTF	TGCGCCAGCAGTGACCGGGGAAACTATGGCTACACCTTC
TRBD2	TRBV7-2	-	TRBJ2-1	CASSLLGLAGVRYNEQFF	TGTGCCAGCAGCTTACTGGGACTAGCGGGAGTTCGGTACAATGAGCAGTTCTTC
TRBD1	TRBV7-2	-	TRBJ2-7	CASSLSARGPYEQYF	TGTGCCAGCAGCTTATCCGCCAGGGGGCCCTACGAGCAGTACTTC
TRBD2	TRBV6-4	few	TRBJ2-7	CASSDSMSLASGSDGEEQYF	TGTGCCAGCAGTGACTCGATGTCTCTGGCTAGCGGGAGTGATGGAGAAGAGCAGTACTTC